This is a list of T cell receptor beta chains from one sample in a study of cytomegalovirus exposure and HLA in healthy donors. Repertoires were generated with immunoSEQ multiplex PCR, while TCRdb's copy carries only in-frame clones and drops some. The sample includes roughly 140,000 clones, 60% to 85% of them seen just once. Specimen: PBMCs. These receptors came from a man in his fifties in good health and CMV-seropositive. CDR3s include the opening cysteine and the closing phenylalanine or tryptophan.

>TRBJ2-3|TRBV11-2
CASRNVGDTQYF
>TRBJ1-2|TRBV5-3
CARSLGTGRYYGYTF
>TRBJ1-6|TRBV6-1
CASSETPSPLHF
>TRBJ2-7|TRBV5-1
CASSLASGYEQYF
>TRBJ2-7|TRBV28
CASSFYFRDRGSYEQYF
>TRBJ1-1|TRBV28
CASRPGGQRNTEAFF
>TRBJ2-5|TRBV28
CASSFSPGTSGSETQYF
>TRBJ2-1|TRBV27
CASSTLDRREQFF
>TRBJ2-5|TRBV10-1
CASSRDRPQETQYF
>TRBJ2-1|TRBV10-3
CAIQRGLAGRNEQFF
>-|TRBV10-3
CAISGGTSVYEQYF
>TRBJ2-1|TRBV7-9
CASSFSNEQFF
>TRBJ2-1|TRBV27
CASTGAGGYVNEQFF
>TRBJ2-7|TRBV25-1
CASSEYGLAGEQYF